This TCR beta chain originates from a study of T cells and Merkel cell carcinoma outcomes. Findings of the study overall: Merkel cell carcinoma outcomes were reportedly predicted by repertoire and T-cell density.

Here immunoSEQ multiplex PCR was the method, and the copy in TCRdb shows in-frame clones only, minus some. The sample consists of several thousand clones, approximately 80% of them appearing once. This clone came up once. What it binds is not known. Trimming left V 2 bases short and J 0 bases short, with 3 bases between. This CDR3 comprises 13 residues. CDR1 is SGHRS and CDR2 is YFSETQ in the germline V gene. Sequencing was carried out using tumor tissue from Merkel cell carcinoma. This chain links TRBV5-1 with TRBJ1-5; D is unresolved. This sequence originates from a human donor with Merkel cell carcinoma. The CDR3 region is CASSLYSNQPQHF. CDR3 coding DNA: TGCGCCAGCAGCTTATATAGCAATCAGCCCCAGCATTTT.